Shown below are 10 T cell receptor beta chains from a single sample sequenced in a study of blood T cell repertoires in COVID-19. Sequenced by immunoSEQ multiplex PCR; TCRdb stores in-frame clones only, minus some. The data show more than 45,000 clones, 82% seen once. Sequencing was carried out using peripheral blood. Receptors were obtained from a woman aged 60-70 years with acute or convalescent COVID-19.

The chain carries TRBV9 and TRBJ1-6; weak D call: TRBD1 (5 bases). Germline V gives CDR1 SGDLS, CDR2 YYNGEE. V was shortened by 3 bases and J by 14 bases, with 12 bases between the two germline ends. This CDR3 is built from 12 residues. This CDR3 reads CASSEGGQSLHF. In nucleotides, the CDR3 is TGTGCCAGCAGCGAGGGAGGACAATCCCTCCACTTT. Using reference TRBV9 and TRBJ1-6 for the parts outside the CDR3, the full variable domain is DSGVTQTPKHLITATGQRVTLRCSPRSGDLSVYWYQQSLDQGLQFLIQYYNGEERAKGNILERFSAQQFPDLHSELNLSSLELGDSALYFCASSEGGQSLHFGNGTRLTVT.

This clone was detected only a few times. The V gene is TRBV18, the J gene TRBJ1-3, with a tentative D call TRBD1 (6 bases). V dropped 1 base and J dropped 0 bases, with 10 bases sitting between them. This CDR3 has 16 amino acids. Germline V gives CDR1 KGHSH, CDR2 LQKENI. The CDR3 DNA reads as TGTGCCAGCTCACCACGACAGGTTGGCTCTGGAAACACCATATATTTT. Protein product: CASSPRQVGSGNTIYF.

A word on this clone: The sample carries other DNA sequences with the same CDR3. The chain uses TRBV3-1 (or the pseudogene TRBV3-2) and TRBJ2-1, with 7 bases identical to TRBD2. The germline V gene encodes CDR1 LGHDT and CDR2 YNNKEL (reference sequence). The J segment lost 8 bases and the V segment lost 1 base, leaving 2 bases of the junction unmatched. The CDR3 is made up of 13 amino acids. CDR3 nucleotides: TGTGCCAGCAGCCAAGTGGGAGGGGATGAGCAGTTCTTC. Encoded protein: CASSQVGGDEQFF.

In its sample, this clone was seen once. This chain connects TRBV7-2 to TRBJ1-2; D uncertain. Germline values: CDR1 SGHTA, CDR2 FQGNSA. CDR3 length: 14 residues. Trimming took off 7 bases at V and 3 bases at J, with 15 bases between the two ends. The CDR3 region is CASTFRGTHYGYTF. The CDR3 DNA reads TGTGCCAGCACCTTTCGAGGCACCCACTATGGCTACACCTTC.

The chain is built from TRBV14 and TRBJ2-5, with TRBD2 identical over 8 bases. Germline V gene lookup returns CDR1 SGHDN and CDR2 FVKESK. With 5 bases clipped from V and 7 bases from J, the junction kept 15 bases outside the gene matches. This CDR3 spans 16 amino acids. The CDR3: CASSVSSGGSKRTQYF. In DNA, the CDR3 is TGTGCCAGCAGCGTCTCGTCGGGGGGGTCGAAGAGGACCCAGTACTTC.

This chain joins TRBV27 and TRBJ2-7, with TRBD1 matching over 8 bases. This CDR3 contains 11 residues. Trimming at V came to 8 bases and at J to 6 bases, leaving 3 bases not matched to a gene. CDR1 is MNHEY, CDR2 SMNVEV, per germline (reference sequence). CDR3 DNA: TGTGCCAGCTCGACAGGGGTCGAGCAGTACTTC. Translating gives CASSTGVEQYF.

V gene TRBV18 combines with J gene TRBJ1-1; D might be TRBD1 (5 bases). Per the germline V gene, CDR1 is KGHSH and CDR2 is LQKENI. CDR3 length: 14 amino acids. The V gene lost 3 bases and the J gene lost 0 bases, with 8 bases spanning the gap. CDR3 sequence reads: CASSPTGVNTEAFF. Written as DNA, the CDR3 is TGTGCCAGCTCACCCACGGGGGTGAACACTGAAGCTTTCTTT. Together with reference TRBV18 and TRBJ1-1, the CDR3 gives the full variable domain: NAGVMQNPRHLVRRRGQEARLRCSPMKGHSHVYWYRQLPEEGLKFMVYLQKENIIDESGMPKERFSAEFPKEGPSILRIQQVVRGDSAAYFCASSPTGVNTEAFFGQGTRLTVV.

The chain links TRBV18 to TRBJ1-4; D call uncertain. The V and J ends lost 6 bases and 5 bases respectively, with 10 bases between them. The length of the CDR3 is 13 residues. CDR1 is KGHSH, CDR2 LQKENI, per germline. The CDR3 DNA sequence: TGTGCCAGCTCGGAAGGACTGAATGAAAAACTGTTTTTT. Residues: CASSEGLNEKLFF.

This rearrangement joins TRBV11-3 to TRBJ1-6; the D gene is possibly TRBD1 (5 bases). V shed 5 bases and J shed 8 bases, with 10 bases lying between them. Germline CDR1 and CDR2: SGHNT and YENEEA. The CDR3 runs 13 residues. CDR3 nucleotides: TGTGCCAGCAGCGACGACAGTGATTCACCCCTCCACTTT. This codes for CASSDDSDSPLHF.

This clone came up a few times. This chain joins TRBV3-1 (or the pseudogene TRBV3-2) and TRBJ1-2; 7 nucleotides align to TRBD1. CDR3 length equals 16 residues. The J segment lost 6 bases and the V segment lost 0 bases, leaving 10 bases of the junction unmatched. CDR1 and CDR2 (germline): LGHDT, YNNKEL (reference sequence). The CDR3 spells CASSQELAARGNGYTF. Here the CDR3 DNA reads TGTGCCAGCAGCCAAGAACTGGCCGCCAGGGGGAATGGCTACACCTTC.